The 29 T cell receptor beta chains listed next were all sequenced from one sample in a study of T cell responses to AZD1222 COVID-19 vaccine. Sequenced by immunoSEQ multiplex PCR; TCRdb stores in-frame clones only, minus some. The sample records around 100,000 clones, about 88% being singletons. This specimen consisted of peripheral blood, obtained on day 0 of AZD1222 vaccination. These receptors were taken from an adult in good health.

CDR3 protein: CASSSGGPYEQYF. The CDR3, as DNA: TGTGCCAGCAGTTCGGGAGGGCCGTACGAGCAGTACTTC. The rearrangement joins TRBV28 to TRBJ2-7; 8 bases align to TRBD2. CDR3 size: 13 residues. Per the germline V gene, CDR1 is MDHEN and CDR2 is SYDVKM. The ends lost 4 bases at V and 4 bases at J; junction bases unmatched: 3.

The gene calls are TRBV27 and TRBJ2-6; either TRBD1 or TRBD2 may supply D (5 bases each). CDR3 length equals 17 residues. Germline V CDR1 and CDR2: MNHEY, SMNVEV (reference sequence). V was cut by 5 bases and J by 0 bases, with 14 bases left in between. The CDR3 DNA is TGTGCCAGCAGTAGAGGGGACGGTAGCTCTGGGGCCAACGTCCTGACTTTC. Amino acids: CASSRGDGSSGANVLTF.

CDR3 protein: CASSQGQTNTDTQYF. CDR3 DNA sequence: TGCGCCAGCAGCCAAGGGCAAACGAACACAGATACGCAGTATTTT. This sequence joins TRBV4-3 and TRBJ2-3; D not certain. Trimming pared 1 base from V and 2 bases from J, leaving 10 bases between. CDR1 LGHNA and CDR2 YSLEER come from the germline V gene. This CDR3 has 15 residues.

The chain couples TRBV11-1 to TRBJ2-2; 9 bases line up with TRBD1. CDR3 length: 16 amino acids. Germline CDR1 is SGHAT and CDR2 is FQDESV (reference sequence). V dropped 0 bases and J dropped 6; count of bases not matched to a gene: 5. CDR3 loop: CASSLAPTGGAGELFF. DNA of the CDR3: TGTGCCAGCAGCTTAGCCCCGACAGGGGGTGCCGGGGAGCTGTTTTTT.

The chain is built from TRBV28 and TRBJ1-5, with D possibly being TRBD1 (5 bases). CDR1 is MDHEN and CDR2 is SYDVKM in the germline V gene. V was trimmed by 4 bases and J by 3 bases, leaving 7 bases between them. The length of the CDR3 is 13 residues. The CDR3 sequence: CASSWDLNQPQHF. The CDR3 DNA reads TGTGCCAGCAGTTGGGACCTCAATCAGCCCCAGCATTTT.

This clone was counted a single time. This rearrangement joins TRBV5-6 to TRBJ1-2, with 7 bases fitting TRBD1. J was trimmed by 2 bases and V by 4 bases; bases with no gene match: 5. CDR3 size: 14 residues. Germline values: CDR1 SGHDT, CDR2 YYEEEE. The CDR3 loop is CASSPWDRNYGYTF. The CDR3 coding sequence is TGTGCCAGCAGCCCATGGGACAGAAACTATGGCTACACCTTC.

V usage is TRBV7-8 and J usage is TRBJ2-5, with 13 positions matching TRBD2. Germline V CDR1 and CDR2: SGHVS, FQNEAQ. This CDR3 comprises 18 residues. V lost 5 bases to trimming and J lost 5 bases; unmatched junction nucleotides: 14. The CDR3 DNA reads as TGTGCCAGCAGCACGGACCCCACTAGCGGGGGGGCGGAGGAGACCCAGTACTTC. Amino acids: CASSTDPTSGGAEETQYF.

This chain links TRBV19 with TRBJ2-1, with a weak D call TRBD1 (5 bases). Looked up from germline, CDR1 is LNHDA and CDR2 is SQIVND (reference sequence). The CDR3 is made up of 15 amino acids. V was cut by 6 bases and J by 0 bases, with 12 bases left in between. CDR3 in amino acids: CASSPDTSSYNEQFF. The CDR3 DNA reads as TGTGCCAGTAGCCCGGACACGAGCTCCTACAATGAGCAGTTCTTC.

This clone is labeled as medium-sized. The V call is TRBV4-2, the J call TRBJ1-3; D possibly corresponds to TRBD1 (6 bases). V was trimmed by 0 bases and J by 1 base, leaving 7 bases between them. CDR1 is LGHNA, CDR2 YNFKEQ, per germline. The CDR3 runs to 15 residues. In DNA, the CDR3 is TGTGCCAGCAGCCAAGAAGACAGGTCTGGAAACACCATATATTTT. Translating gives CASSQEDRSGNTIYF.

Comments on this clone: Other DNA sequences in the sample encode the same CDR3. DNA of the CDR3: TGTGCCAGCAGTTACGGTGCAGACTCTGGAAACACCATATATTTT. This sequence encodes CASSYGADSGNTIYF. The chain has TRBV6-2 or TRBV6-3 and TRBJ1-3; D gene unclear. Trimming took off 2 bases at V and 0 bases at J, with 8 bases between the two ends. The CDR3 is made up of 15 amino acids. CDR1 and CDR2 (germline): MNHEY, SVGEGT.

The chain is built from TRBV15 and TRBJ1-2; D is possibly TRBD1 (5 bases). The CDR3 consists of 14 residues. Per the germline V gene, CDR1 is LNHNV and CDR2 is YYDKDF (reference sequence). Trimming left V 0 bases short and J 5 bases short, with 10 bases between. In DNA, the CDR3 is TGTGCCACCAGCAGAGAAAGGGACTATTATGGCTACACCTTC. Translating it yields CATSRERDYYGYTF.

The rearrangement uses TRBV6-5 and TRBJ2-1; TRBD2 matches at 11 bases. Germline V lookup: CDR1 MNHEY, CDR2 SVGAGI. Germline trimming cut 0 bases from V and 5 bases from J; bases unmatched to any gene: 0. The CDR3 is made up of 15 amino acids. The CDR3 loop is CASSYSGLADNEQFF. CDR3 coding DNA: TGTGCCAGCAGTTACTCGGGACTAGCGGACAATGAGCAGTTCTTC.

The CDR3 nucleotides read TGTGCCAGCAGTTCCGTTCAGGGGGTCGTGACCTACAATGAGCAGTTCTTC. Its protein is CASSSVQGVVTYNEQFF. V gene TRBV28 combines with J gene TRBJ2-1, with 7 bases identical to TRBD1. The CDR3 runs to 17 residues. V lost 4 bases to trimming and J lost 2 bases; unmatched junction nucleotides: 11. In germline, CDR1 is MDHEN, CDR2 SYDVKM.

The genes are TRBV5-1 and TRBJ1-3; D is perhaps TRBD1 (6 bases). V gave up 5 bases and J gave up 0 bases, with 12 bases separating them. CDR3 length equals 15 residues. Germline values: CDR1 SGHRS, CDR2 YFSETQ. The DNA of the CDR3 is TGCGCCAGCAGTTTCCAGGGGAGCTCTGGAAACACCATATATTTT. It encodes CASSFQGSSGNTIYF. Using reference TRBV5-1 and TRBJ1-3 for the parts outside the CDR3, the full variable domain is KAGVTQTPRYLIKTRGQQVTLSCSPISGHRSVSWYQQTPGQGLQFLFEYFSETQRNKGNFPGRFSGRQFSNSRSEMNVSTLELGDSALYLCASSFQGSSGNTIYFGEGSWLTVV.

The chain employs TRBV4-2 and TRBJ2-6; perhaps TRBD1 as D (5 bases). Trimming removed 0 bases from V and 0 bases from J, with 15 bases in between. There are 19 residues in the CDR3. Germline V gene sequence: CDR1 LGHNA, CDR2 YNFKEQ. CDR3 loop: CASSQEGAGLGSGANVLTF. The CDR3 nucleotides read TGTGCCAGCAGCCAAGAGGGCGCAGGGTTAGGCTCTGGGGCCAACGTCCTGACTTTC.

The chain has TRBV10-2 and TRBJ1-5; D call uncertain. CDR1 and CDR2 (germline): WSHSY, SAAADI. The CDR3 contains 13 residues. V was pared by 6 bases and J by 0 bases, with 6 bases between. CDR3: CASRRNSNQPQHF. CDR3 DNA sequence: TGCGCCAGCAGAAGAAATAGCAATCAGCCCCAGCATTTT.

This clone was detected only once. The chain carries TRBV5-6 and TRBJ2-7; D perhaps matches TRBD2 (6 bases). There are 14 residues in the CDR3. V was pared by 3 bases and J by 6 bases, with 16 bases between. The germline gives CDR1 SGHDT, CDR2 YYEEEE. The CDR3 DNA sequence: TGTGCCAGCAGCTGGGCGGGACTTCCCCTCGAGCAGTACTTC. Protein product: CASSWAGLPLEQYF.

Note on this clone: The sample contains more than one DNA sequence encoding this CDR3. This chain's CDR3 is CASSLQGYEQYF. DNA of the CDR3: TGTGCCAGCAGTCTACAGGGATACGAGCAGTACTTC. The chain joins TRBV28 to TRBJ2-7, with a tentative D call TRBD1 (6 bases). V was shortened by 5 bases and J by 4 bases, with 9 bases between the two germline ends. In germline, CDR1 is MDHEN, CDR2 SYDVKM. The length of the CDR3 is 12 residues.

V is TRBV12-3 or TRBV12-4 and J is TRBJ1-1, with TRBD1 identical over 9 bases. This CDR3 contains 12 residues. V shed 5 bases and J 7 bases; nucleotides not matched to a gene: 2. The CDR3 nucleotides read TGTGCCAGCAGTCCGACAGGGGGTGAAGCTTTCTTT. As protein: CASSPTGGEAFF.

This clone was counted a single time. This chain links TRBV9 with TRBJ1-2, with unresolved D. The germline CDR1 and CDR2 sequences are SGDLS and YYNGEE. The CDR3 has 12 residues. V gave up 0 bases and J gave up 3 bases, with 3 bases separating them. CDR3 in amino acids: CASSVDDYGYTF. CDR3 DNA sequence: TGTGCCAGCAGCGTAGACGACTATGGCTACACCTTC.

This sequence joins TRBV6-6 and TRBJ2-3; weak D call: TRBD1 (5 bases). CDR1 MNHNY and CDR2 SVGAGI come from the germline V gene (reference sequence). This CDR3 spans 16 amino acids. Trimming took 7 bases from V and 1 from J, leaving 18 bases between them. CDR3 loop: CASTPGGRGGTDTQYF. The CDR3 DNA reads as TGTGCCAGCACCCCTGGTGGAAGGGGCGGCACAGATACGCAGTATTTT.

The rearrangement links TRBV18 to TRBJ1-1, with D uncertain. CDR3 length equals 12 residues. Trimming took 2 bases from V and 2 from J, leaving 3 bases between them. The germline V gene has CDR1 KGHSH and CDR2 LQKENI. The CDR3: CASSPSNTEAFF. The CDR3 nucleotides are TGTGCCAGCTCACCATCCAACACTGAAGCTTTCTTT.

This clone was counted a few times. The chain joins TRBV7-8 to TRBJ1-5; D might be TRBD1 (6 bases). In germline, CDR1 is SGHVS, CDR2 FQNEAQ. This CDR3 is 16 amino acids long. V gave up 1 base and J gave up 0 bases, with 10 bases separating them. CDR3 nucleotides: TGTGCCAGCAGCTTAGTGCGGACAGTTAGCAATCAGCCCCAGCATTTT. Translated: CASSLVRTVSNQPQHF.

This chain joins TRBV18 and TRBJ2-7; TRBD1 matches 8 bases. The J segment lost 6 bases and the V segment lost 3 bases, leaving 7 bases of the junction unmatched. The germline CDR1 and CDR2 sequences are KGHSH and LQKENI. The CDR3 covers 14 residues. CDR3 region: CASSPPGQGGEQYF. CDR3 DNA: TGTGCCAGCTCACCCCCCGGACAGGGTGGCGAGCAGTACTTC.

On this clone itself: At the DNA level, this CDR3 is encoded by other sequences in the same sample as well. This rearrangement joins TRBV28 to TRBJ1-3; no reliable D call. Trimming removed 2 bases at V and 4 bases at J, with 3 bases between. CDR1 and CDR2 from the germline V gene are MDHEN and SYDVKM. This CDR3 comprises 12 residues. In DNA, the CDR3 is TGTGCCAGCAGTTTAGGGGGAAACACCATATATTTT. This codes for CASSLGGNTIYF.

The V and J genes are TRBV10-3 and TRBJ1-5; maybe TRBD1 (5 bases). This CDR3 spans 13 amino acids. Germline-derived CDR1 and CDR2 are ENHRY and SYGVKD. Trimming left V 2 bases short and J 5 bases short, with 7 bases between. Written as DNA, the CDR3 is TGTGCCATCAGTGAGACCAGGGATCAGCCCCAGCATTTT. Amino acid sequence: CAISETRDQPQHF.

This chain links TRBV2 with TRBJ2-5, with unresolved D. The ends were cut back, 6 bases at V and 4 bases at J, with 6 bases in the middle. The CDR3 has 11 amino acids. Germline V gene data show CDR1 as SNHLY and CDR2 as FYNNEI. In DNA form, the CDR3 reads TGTGCCAGCAGGGATGGAGAGACCCAGTACTTC. Translation gives CASRDGETQYF.

This chain joins TRBV19 and TRBJ2-6; 10 bases agree with TRBD1. Germline assignment: CDR1 LNHDA and CDR2 SQIVND (reference sequence). V lost 6 bases to trimming and J lost 3 bases; unmatched junction nucleotides: 5. This CDR3 has 16 amino acids. In DNA, the CDR3 is TGTGCCAGTAGCCGACAGGGGGCGGGTGGGGCCAACGTCCTGACTTTC. Translation gives CASSRQGAGGANVLTF.

The V gene is TRBV4-1, the J gene TRBJ1-3; D is undetermined. The V gene lost 0 bases and the J gene lost 0 bases, with 9 bases spanning the gap. The CDR3 loop spans 16 amino acids. Germline-derived CDR1 and CDR2 are MGHRA and YSYEKL. The DNA for the CDR3 is TGCGCCAGCAGCCAAGAGGGCAAACTCTCTGGAAACACCATATATTTT. Translation gives CASSQEGKLSGNTIYF.